This entry describes one T cell receptor (beta chain). The target of this receptor is not known. No base qualities exist here, and no much larger clone lies one base off it. Trimming removed 7 bases from V and 0 bases from J, leaving 7 bases between the germline ends. The CDR3 runs 13 amino acids, cysteine and phenylalanine included. This entry keeps only the CDR3 DNA: 39 bases, framed from base 1. As encoded in the germline V gene, CDR1 is SGHNT while CDR2 is YENEEA. The library was prepared using 5' RACE. The sequencer was an Illumina HiSeq 2500. A second PCR of about 6 to 12 cycles was run with a J-beta primer mix and a sample-barcoded 5' primer. A template-switch 5' adaptor carrying 12 random nucleotides introduced a unique molecular identifier onto each TCR beta cDNA molecule. Each sample yielded at least 2.5 million CDR3-containing paired-end reads. First-strand cDNA was synthesized from all RNA with the Mint cDNA synthesis kit, primed by a TRBC-specific oligonucleotide. After uracil-DNA glycosylase treatment, a first 18-cycle PCR used universal primers M1SS and BC2_uni_R on all cDNA. The paper's processing steps were these. Normalization of each sample was performed by random selection of 1 million high-quality reads, each carrying a distinct molecular identifier. Instead of being binned into consensus sequences, reads with shared molecular identifiers were discarded. MiTCR, set to a Q25 quality threshold and the strictest error-elimination algorithm, was used for CDR3 identification, clonotype clustering and error correction. A nonparametric unseen species model with Euler transformation was used to estimate lower-bound total TCR beta diversity. The raw public data were reprocessed by TCRdb itself: fastp quality trimming at Q25, MiXCR clonotype calling, in-frame beta chains only. Each entry is one CDR3 protein sequence, shown with its most common DNA and genes. The V and J calls shown here were made by TCRdb, not taken from the authors' results. This sample lists hundreds of thousands of distinct CDR3 sequences; around a fifth were detected once. Clones ranked in the top ten supply under 25% of the sample.

The donors were some 39 Caucasian individuals from Russia, aged roughly 6 to 100 years, who were systemically healthy. Around 10 milliliters of peripheral blood were drawn from each donor into EDTA-treated Vacutainer tubes. PBMCs were isolated by Ficoll-Paque density-gradient centrifugation, with at least 7 million obtained per sample. Trizol reagent was used to extract total RNA from PBMCs, with at least 5 micrograms per sample. For every donor, an aliquot of PBMCs went through flow cytometry to measure the percentages of naive CD45RAhigh/CD27high T cells. The data belong to a study of blood T cells in healthy people across ages (dated by TCRdb to between 2014 and 2017). In the study overall: Template switching captured roughly one uniquely barcoded TCR beta cDNA molecule per two T cells in model experiments. To track age-related changes in TCR beta repertoire diversity, the study relied on deep sequencing normalized with unique cDNA molecular identifiers. Four age groups were formed from the donors: young (average roughly 15 years), middle-aged (more than 35), aged (approximately 60) and long-lived (around 82). To avoid experimental bias, donors of different ages were spread randomly across the sequencing lanes. Two additional independent replicas of 1 million unique cDNA reads from the same blood draw were analyzed for two donors (one aged 18 to 30 and one aged 80 or older). The paper's findings and limits, for the study overall: Observed TCR beta diversity correlated strongly with the percentage of naive T cells measured by flow cytometry. Estimates of total diversity based on one million sequenced T cells were considered lower bounds and underestimates. The CMV infection status of donors was not known, potentially confounding age-related changes in expanded clonotypes. As age increased, observed TCR beta diversity per million T cells dropped in a roughly linear way, and a significant reduction was already evident by age 40. Bulk unsorted PBMC profiling prevented conclusive comparison of naive and antigen-experienced compartments. Compared with the aged group, the long-lived group had more naive CD4+ T cells, fewer expanded clones and increased TCR diversity, a pattern suggesting age selection.

The chain couples TRBV11-3 to TRBJ2-1; the D gene is unclear. Sequenced material: blood. The clonotype originates from a man in his 70s in good health. This receptor carries the CDR3 CASTIGSYNEQFF. The bases read TGTGCCAGCACGATAGGCTCCTACAATGAGCAGTTCTTC.